This entry lists 15 T cell receptor beta chains sequenced from one sample in a study of molecular identifiers for immune sequencing clone quantification. TCRdb reprocessed the PCR reads via MiXCR and lists one record per CDR3 protein. Among about 640,000 distinct CDR3 sequences listed, about 20% were seen once. The sequenced material came from naive CD8+ T cells from blood, with Jurkat cell RNA spiked in. Indicated subset: FACS-sorted CD8+CD4-CCR7+CD45RA+ naive T cells. These TCRs come from a human donor in good health. Some libraries in this study had Jurkat cell RNA spiked in.

This clonotype was seen more than once but under ten times. This chain uses TRBV4-1 with TRBJ2-7; TRBD2 might be the D (7 bases). Germline-derived CDR1 and CDR2 are MGHRA and YSYEKL. The CDR3 has 17 amino acids. Trimming left V 1 base short and J 5 bases short, with 21 bases between. In nucleotides, the CDR3 is TGCGCCAGCAGCCAAGCGTGGGAGGGGGAATTTTCCCACGAGCAGTACTTC. Translated: CASSQAWEGEFSHEQYF.

This clonotype was counted only a few times. This chain uses TRBV24-1 with TRBJ1-5; tentative D call: TRBD1 (5 bases). Per the germline V gene, CDR1 is KGHDR and CDR2 is SFDVKD. Trimming removed 7 bases at V and 5 bases at J, with 11 bases between. The CDR3 has 13 residues. For the CDR3, the DNA is TGTGCCACCAGCGATCAGGGAGATCAGCCCCAGCATTTT. It is translated as CATSDQGDQPQHF.

This clonotype was counted ten times or more. This rearrangement joins TRBV4-1 to TRBJ2-3; D gene unclear. CDR1 and CDR2 from the germline V gene are MGHRA and YSYEKL. The CDR3 is 12 amino acids. V was shortened by 6 bases and J by 4 bases, with 8 bases between the two germline ends. CDR3: CASRSTADTQYF. DNA of the CDR3: TGCGCCAGCAGATCGACGGCAGATACGCAGTATTTT.

Details on this clonotype: A much larger clone differs from this one at a single base, so this may be a read error. This chain uses TRBV5-6 with TRBJ2-3; 9 positions agree with TRBD2. The CDR3 sequence is 18 residues long. Germline trimming cut 0 bases from V and 2 bases from J; bases unmatched to any gene: 10. Germline CDR1 SGHDT, CDR2 YYEEEE. The CDR3 DNA follows: TGTGCCAGCAGCTTGGAGCCCCGCCTAGCGGGGACCACAGATACGCAGTATTTT. Translated, it gives CASSLEPRLAGTTDTQYF.

As for this clonotype: A much larger clone differs by one base, so this may be a read error. The CDR3 DNA sequence: TGTGCCAGCAGCATGCGCACTAGCGGAACCGGGGGGCTGTTTTTT. Its protein is CASSMRTSGTGGLFF. V gene TRBV12-3 or TRBV12-4 combines with J gene TRBJ2-2, with 8 bases aligning to TRBD2. The CDR3 length is 15 residues.

This clonotype has a handful of counts. The gene calls are TRBV29-1 and TRBJ2-7, with D perhaps TRBD2 (5 bases). The germline V gene encodes CDR1 SQVTM and CDR2 ANQGSEA. V was trimmed by 6 bases and J by 5 bases, leaving 17 bases between them. The CDR3 has 13 amino acids. The CDR3 DNA is TGCAGCGTACCAAAATTGGATAGCGACGAGCAGTACTTC. This gives the protein CSVPKLDSDEQYF.

For this clonotype: Possible read error: a much larger clone is one base away. The gene calls are TRBV7-2 and TRBJ1-1, with D uncertain. There are 13 residues in the CDR3. Germline CDR1 and CDR2: SGHTA and FQGNSA. The V end lost 7 bases, the J end lost 2 bases, and 11 bases lay between the germline ends. CDR3 DNA sequence: TGTGCCAGCAACTCCTACTTTAACACTGAAGCTTTCTTT. It specifies CASNSYFNTEAFF.

On this clonotype: A much larger clone differs by one base, so this may be a read error. The genes are TRBV6-2 or TRBV6-3 and TRBJ2-4; TRBD1 agrees at 7 bases. Germline V CDR1 and CDR2: MNHEY, SVGEGT. The CDR3 spans 14 residues. The CDR3 protein is CASRLQGVRNVQYF. In DNA, the CDR3 is TGTGCCAGCAGGCTCCAGGGGGTAAGAAACGTTCAGTACTTC.

The genes are TRBV15 and TRBJ2-3; D is undetermined. In germline, CDR1 is LNHNV, CDR2 YYDKDF (reference sequence). This CDR3 comprises 14 residues. V dropped 8 bases and J dropped 0 bases, with 12 bases sitting between them. The DNA of the CDR3 is TGTGCCACCTCCTGGGCTACTAGCACAGATACGCAGTATTTT. It translates to CATSWATSTDTQYF.

This clonotype was counted ten times or more. CDR3 nucleotide sequence: TGTGCCAGTAGACCCGACAGGGTAAGCAATCAGCCCCAGCATTTT. Protein sequence: CASRPDRVSNQPQHF. V and J are TRBV19 and TRBJ1-5, with 7 bases fitting TRBD1. The CDR3 sequence is 15 residues long. The J segment lost 1 base and the V segment lost 6 bases, leaving 6 bases of the junction unmatched. Per the germline V gene, CDR1 is LNHDA and CDR2 is SQIVND (reference sequence). Full variable domain (remainder filled in from reference TRBV19 and TRBJ1-5): DGGITQSPKYLFRKEGQNVTLSCEQNLNHDAMYWYRQDPGQGLRLIYYSQIVNDFQKGDIAEGYSVSREKKESFPLTVTSAQKNPTAFYLCASRPDRVSNQPQHFGDGTRLSIL.

This clonotype was observed at least ten times. The rearrangement links TRBV7-2 to TRBJ2-4; 7 nucleotides match TRBD1. The CDR3 length is 13 residues. The trim removed 11 bases at V and 0 bases at J, leaving 4 bases unmatched. Germline loops: CDR1 SGHTA, CDR2 FQGNSA. The chain's CDR3 is CASQGVAKNIQYF. The CDR3 DNA sequence: TGTGCCTCCCAGGGGGTAGCCAAAAACATTCAGTACTTC. Full variable domain (remainder filled in from reference TRBV7-2 and TRBJ2-4): GAGVSQSPSNKVTEKGKDVELRCDPISGHTALYWYRQSLGQGLEFLIYFQGNSAPDKSGLPSDRFSAERTGGSVSTLTIQRTQQEDSAVYLCASQGVAKNIQYFGAGTRLSVL.

In its sample, this clonotype was seen many times. The V gene is TRBV29-1, the J gene TRBJ2-7; 7 bases line up with TRBD2. The CDR3 runs 12 residues. Germline V gene lookup returns CDR1 SQVTM and CDR2 ANQGSEA. The V and J ends lost 5 bases and 0 bases, in that order; junction bases with no gene match: 1. The chain's CDR3 is CSVWDYSYEQYF. In DNA form, the CDR3 reads TGCAGCGTTTGGGACTACTCCTACGAGCAGTACTTC.

This clonotype was detected many times. The V gene is TRBV20-1, the J gene TRBJ2-3; D unclear. The germline V and J ends were trimmed by 1 base and 4 bases, with 9 bases remaining between them. This CDR3 comprises 13 residues. Germline V gives CDR1 DFQATT, CDR2 SNEGSKA (reference sequence). CDR3 loop: CSARGVRADTQYF. CDR3 sequence (DNA): TGCAGTGCTAGAGGGGTTAGGGCAGATACGCAGTATTTT.

This clonotype occurred many times. The rearrangement links TRBV9 to TRBJ2-4, with 11 bases matching TRBD2. The ends lost 4 bases at V and 6 bases at J; junction bases unmatched: 9. Per germline, CDR1 SGDLS and CDR2 YYNGEE. The CDR3 has 16 amino acids. In DNA, the CDR3 is TGTGCCAGCAGCTCAGATAGCGGGGGGGCCGGAAACATTCAGTACTTC. Residues: CASSSDSGGAGNIQYF.

Many counts were recorded for this clonotype. The gene calls are TRBV19 and TRBJ2-5; TRBD2 is a possible D gene (6 bases). With 3 bases removed from V and 1 base from J, the gap between germline ends came to 12 bases. Germline V gene data show CDR1 as LNHDA and CDR2 as SQIVND (reference sequence). There are 15 residues in the CDR3. The CDR3, as DNA: TGTGCCAGTAGTATTGGGCTAGCGCGCCAAGAGACCCAGTACTTC. It yields the protein CASSIGLARQETQYF.